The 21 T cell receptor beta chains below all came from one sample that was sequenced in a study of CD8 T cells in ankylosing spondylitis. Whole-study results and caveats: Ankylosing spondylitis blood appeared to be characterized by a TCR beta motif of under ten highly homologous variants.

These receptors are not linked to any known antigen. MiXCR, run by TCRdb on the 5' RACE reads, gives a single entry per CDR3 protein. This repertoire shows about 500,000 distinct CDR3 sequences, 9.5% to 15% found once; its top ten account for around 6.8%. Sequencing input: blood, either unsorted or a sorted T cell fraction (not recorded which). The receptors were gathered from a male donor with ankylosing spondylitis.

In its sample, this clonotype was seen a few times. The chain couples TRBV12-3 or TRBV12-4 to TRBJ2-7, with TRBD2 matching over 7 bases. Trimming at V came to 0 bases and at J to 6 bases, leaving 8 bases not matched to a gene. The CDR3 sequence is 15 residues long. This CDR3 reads CASSLAGTTLPEQYF. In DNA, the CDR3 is TGTGCCAGCAGTTTAGCCGGGACTACCCTCCCCGAGCAGTACTTC.

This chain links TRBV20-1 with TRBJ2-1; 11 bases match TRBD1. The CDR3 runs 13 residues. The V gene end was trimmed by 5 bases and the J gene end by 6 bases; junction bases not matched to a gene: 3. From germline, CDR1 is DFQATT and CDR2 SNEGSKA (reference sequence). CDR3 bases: TGCAGTGCTGCCGGGACAGGGGGCAATGAGCAGTTCTTC. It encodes CSAAGTGGNEQFF.

The CDR3 is CASSPLRGGYEQYF. The CDR3 region has the DNA TGTGCCAGCAGCCCTCTCCGCGGTGGCTACGAGCAGTACTTC. This rearrangement joins TRBV13 to TRBJ2-7; no firm D call. Looked up from germline, CDR1 is PRHDT and CDR2 is FYEKMQ (reference sequence). V lost 5 bases, J lost 3 bases, and 14 bases lay in between. The CDR3 length is 14 residues.

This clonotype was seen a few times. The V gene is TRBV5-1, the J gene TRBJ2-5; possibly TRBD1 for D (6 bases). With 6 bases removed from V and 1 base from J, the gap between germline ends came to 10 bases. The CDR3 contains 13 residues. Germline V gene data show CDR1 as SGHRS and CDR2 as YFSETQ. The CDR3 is CASTDRSQETQYF. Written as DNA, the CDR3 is TGCGCCAGCACCGACAGGAGCCAAGAGACCCAGTACTTC.

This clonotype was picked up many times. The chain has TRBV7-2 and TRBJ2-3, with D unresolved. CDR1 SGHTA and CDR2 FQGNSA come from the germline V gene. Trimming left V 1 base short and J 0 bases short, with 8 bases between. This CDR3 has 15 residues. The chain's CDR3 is CASSLVGLSTDTQYF. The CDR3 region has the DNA TGTGCCAGCAGCTTAGTAGGGCTGAGCACAGATACGCAGTATTTT.

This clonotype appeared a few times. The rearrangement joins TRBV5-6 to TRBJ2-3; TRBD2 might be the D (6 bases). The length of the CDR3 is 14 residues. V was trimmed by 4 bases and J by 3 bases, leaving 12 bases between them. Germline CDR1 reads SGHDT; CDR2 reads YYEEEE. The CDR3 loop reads CASSPGVGTDTQYF. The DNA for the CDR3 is TGTGCCAGCAGCCCGGGGGTGGGAACAGATACGCAGTATTTT.

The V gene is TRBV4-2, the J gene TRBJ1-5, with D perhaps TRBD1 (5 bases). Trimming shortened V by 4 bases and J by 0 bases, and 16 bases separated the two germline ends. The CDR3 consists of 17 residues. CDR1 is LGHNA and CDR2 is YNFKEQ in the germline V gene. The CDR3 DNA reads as TGTGCCAGCAGCCCAAGGGGAGCTACGGATAGCAATCAGCCCCAGCATTTT. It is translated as CASSPRGATDSNQPQHF.

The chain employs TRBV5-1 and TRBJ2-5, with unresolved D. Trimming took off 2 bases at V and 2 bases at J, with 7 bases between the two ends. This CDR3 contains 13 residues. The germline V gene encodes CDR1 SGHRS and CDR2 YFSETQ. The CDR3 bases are TGCGCCAGCAGCTTACAGATTCAAGAGACCCAGTACTTC. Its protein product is CASSLQIQETQYF.

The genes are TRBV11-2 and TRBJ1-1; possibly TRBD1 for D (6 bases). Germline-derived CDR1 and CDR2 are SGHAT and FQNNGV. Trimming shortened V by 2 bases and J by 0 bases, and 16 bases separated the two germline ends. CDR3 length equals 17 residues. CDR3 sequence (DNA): TGTGCCAGCAGCTTACTTTTGGGGGGCAACATGAACACTGAAGCTTTCTTT. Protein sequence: CASSLLLGGNMNTEAFF.

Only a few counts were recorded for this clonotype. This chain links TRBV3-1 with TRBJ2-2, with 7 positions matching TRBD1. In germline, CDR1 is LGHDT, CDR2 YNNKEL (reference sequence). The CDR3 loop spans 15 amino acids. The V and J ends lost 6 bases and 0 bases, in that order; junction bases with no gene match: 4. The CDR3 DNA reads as TGTGCCAGCAGACAGACAGGGTCGAACACCGGGGAGCTGTTTTTT. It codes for CASRQTGSNTGELFF. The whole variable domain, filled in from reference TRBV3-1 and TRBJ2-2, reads DTAVSQTPKYLVTQMGNDKSIKCEQNLGHDTMYWYKQDSKKFLKIMFSYNNKELIINETVPNRFSPKSPDKAHLNLHINSLELGDSAVYFCASRQTGSNTGELFFGEGSRLTVL.

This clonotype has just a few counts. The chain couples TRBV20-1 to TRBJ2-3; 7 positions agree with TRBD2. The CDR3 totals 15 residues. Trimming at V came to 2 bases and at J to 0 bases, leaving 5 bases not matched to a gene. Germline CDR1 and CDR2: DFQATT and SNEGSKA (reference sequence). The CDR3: CSARPSGPSTDTQYF. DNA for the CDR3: TGCAGTGCTAGACCTAGCGGACCTAGCACAGATACGCAGTATTTT.

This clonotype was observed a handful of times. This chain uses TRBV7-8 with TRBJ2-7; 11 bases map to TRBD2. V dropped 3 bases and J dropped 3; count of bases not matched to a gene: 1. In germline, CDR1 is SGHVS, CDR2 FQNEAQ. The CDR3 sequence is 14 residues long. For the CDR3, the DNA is TGTGCCAGCAGCTTCCTAGCGGGGGGCTACGAGCAGTACTTC. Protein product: CASSFLAGGYEQYF.

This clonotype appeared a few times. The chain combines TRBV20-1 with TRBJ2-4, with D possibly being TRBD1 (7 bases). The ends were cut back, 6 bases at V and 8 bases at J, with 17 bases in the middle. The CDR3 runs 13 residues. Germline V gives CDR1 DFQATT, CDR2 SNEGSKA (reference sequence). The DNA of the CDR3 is TGCAGTGCAGAAACAGGGGAGGAGGACATTCAGTACTTC. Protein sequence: CSAETGEEDIQYF.

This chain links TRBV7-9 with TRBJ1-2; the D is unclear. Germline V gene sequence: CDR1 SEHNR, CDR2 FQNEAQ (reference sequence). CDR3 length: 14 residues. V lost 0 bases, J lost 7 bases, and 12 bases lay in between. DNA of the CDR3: TGTGCCAGCAGCTTAGCGGATCTTGGGCGTGGCTACACCTTC. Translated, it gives CASSLADLGRGYTF.

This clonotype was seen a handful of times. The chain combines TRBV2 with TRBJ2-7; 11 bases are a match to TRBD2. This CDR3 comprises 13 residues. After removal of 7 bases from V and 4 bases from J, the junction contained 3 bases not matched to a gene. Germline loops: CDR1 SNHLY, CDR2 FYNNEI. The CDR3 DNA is TGTGCCAGCATGGGACTAGCGGAGTACGAGCAGTACTTC. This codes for CASMGLAEYEQYF.

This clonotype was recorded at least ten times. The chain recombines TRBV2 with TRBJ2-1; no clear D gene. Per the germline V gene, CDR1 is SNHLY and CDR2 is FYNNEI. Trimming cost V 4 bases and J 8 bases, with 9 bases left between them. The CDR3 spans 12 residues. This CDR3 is CASSGAPHEQFF. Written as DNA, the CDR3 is TGTGCCAGCAGTGGGGCCCCCCATGAGCAGTTCTTC.

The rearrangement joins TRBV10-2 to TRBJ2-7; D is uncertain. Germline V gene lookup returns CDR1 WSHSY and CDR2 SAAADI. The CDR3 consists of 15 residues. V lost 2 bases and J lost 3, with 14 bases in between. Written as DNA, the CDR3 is TGCGCCAGCAGTGAGAATAGGGCGCTACTCTACGAGCAGTACTTC. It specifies CASSENRALLYEQYF.

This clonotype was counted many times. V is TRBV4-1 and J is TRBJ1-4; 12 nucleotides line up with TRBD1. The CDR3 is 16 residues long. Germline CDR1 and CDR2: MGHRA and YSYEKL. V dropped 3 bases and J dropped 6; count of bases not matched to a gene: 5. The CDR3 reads CASSQYGTGGDEKLFF. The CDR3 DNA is TGCGCCAGCAGCCAGTATGGGACAGGGGGCGATGAAAAACTGTTTTTT.

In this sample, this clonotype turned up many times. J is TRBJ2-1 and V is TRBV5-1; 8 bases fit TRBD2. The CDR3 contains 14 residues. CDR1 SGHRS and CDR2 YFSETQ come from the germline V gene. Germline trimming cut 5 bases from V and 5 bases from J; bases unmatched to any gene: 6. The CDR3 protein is CASRTGGPNNEQFF. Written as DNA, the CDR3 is TGCGCCAGCAGGACGGGAGGGCCTAACAATGAGCAGTTCTTC.

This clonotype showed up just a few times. In DNA form, the CDR3 reads TGTGCCAGCAGTTTTGGGCCCAGGGATGGCTACACCTTC. Amino acids: CASSFGPRDGYTF. The gene calls are TRBV27 and TRBJ1-2; TRBD1 might be the D (5 bases). V dropped 3 bases and J dropped 6 bases, with 11 bases sitting between them. The CDR3 has 13 residues. CDR1 and CDR2 (germline): MNHEY, SMNVEV (reference sequence).

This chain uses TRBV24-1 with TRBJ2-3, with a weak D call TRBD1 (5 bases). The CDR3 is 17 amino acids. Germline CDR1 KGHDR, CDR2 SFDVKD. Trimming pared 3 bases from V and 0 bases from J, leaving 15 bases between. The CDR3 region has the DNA TGTGCCACCAGTGATGTAGACAGCTCCCATAGCACAGATACGCAGTATTTT. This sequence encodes CATSDVDSSHSTDTQYF.